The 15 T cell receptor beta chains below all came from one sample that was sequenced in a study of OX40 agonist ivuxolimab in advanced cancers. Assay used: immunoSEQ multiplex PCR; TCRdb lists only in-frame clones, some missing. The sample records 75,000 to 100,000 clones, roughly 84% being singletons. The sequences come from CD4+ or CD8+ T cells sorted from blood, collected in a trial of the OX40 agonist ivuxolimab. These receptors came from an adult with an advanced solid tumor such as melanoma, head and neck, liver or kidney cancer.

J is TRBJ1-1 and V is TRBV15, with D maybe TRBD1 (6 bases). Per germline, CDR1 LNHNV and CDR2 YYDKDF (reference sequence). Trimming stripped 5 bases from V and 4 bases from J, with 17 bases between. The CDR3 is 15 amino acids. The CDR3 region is CATSSGAKLPTEAFF. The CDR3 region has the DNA TGTGCCACCAGCTCAGGGGCCAAACTCCCCACTGAAGCTTTCTTT.

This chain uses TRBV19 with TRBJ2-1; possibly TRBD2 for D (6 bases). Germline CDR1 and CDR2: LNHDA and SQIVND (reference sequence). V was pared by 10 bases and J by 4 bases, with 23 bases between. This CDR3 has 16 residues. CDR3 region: CATRGRSRAGYNEQFF. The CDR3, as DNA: TGTGCCACCAGAGGTCGGAGTAGGGCGGGGTACAATGAGCAGTTCTTC.

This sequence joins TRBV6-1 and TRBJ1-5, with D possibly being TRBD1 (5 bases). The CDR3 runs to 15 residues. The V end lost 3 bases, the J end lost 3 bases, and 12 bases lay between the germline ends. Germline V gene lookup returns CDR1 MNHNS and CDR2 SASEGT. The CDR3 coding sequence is TGTGCCAGCAGTGACGGGGGGGACCTCAATCAGCCCCAGCATTTT. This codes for CASSDGGDLNQPQHF.

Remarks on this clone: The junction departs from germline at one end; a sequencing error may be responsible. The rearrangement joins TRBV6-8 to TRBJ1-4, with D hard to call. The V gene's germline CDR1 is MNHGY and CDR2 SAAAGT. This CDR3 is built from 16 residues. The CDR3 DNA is TGTGCCACCAGTTACTTCCCGCCCCGGGTTGATGAAAAACTGTTTTTT. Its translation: CATSYFPPRVDEKLFF.

The CDR3 region is CASSVVPESTDTQYF. The CDR3 DNA reads as TGTGCCAGCAGCGTAGTGCCCGAGAGCACAGATACGCAGTATTTT. The rearrangement joins TRBV9 to TRBJ2-3; D remains ambiguous. The germline V gene has CDR1 SGDLS and CDR2 YYNGEE. Trimming pared 0 bases from V and 0 bases from J, leaving 8 bases between. CDR3 size: 15 residues. Based on the CDR3 plus reference TRBV9 and TRBJ2-3, the full variable domain is DSGVTQTPKHLITATGQRVTLRCSPRSGDLSVYWYQQSLDQGLQFLIQYYNGEERAKGNILERFSAQQFPDLHSELNLSSLELGDSALYFCASSVVPESTDTQYFGPGTRLTVL.

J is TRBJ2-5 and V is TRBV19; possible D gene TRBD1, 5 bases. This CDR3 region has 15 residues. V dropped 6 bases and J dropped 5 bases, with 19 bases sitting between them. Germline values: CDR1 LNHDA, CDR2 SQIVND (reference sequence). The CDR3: CASSLKARGSETQYF. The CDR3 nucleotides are TGTGCCAGTAGCCTTAAGGCTAGGGGAAGCGAGACCCAGTACTTC.

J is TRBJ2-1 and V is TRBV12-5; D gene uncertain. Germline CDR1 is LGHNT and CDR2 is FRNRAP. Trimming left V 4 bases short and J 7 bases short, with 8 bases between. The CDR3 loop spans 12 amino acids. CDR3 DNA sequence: TGTGCTAGTGGTTACGGATGGAATGAGCAGTTCTTC. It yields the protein CASGYGWNEQFF.

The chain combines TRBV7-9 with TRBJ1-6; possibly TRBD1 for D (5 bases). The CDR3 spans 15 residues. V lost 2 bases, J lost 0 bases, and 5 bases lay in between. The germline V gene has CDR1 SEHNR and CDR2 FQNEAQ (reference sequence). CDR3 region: CASSLQGSYNSPLHF. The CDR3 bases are TGTGCCAGCAGCTTACAGGGCTCCTATAATTCACCCCTCCACTTT.

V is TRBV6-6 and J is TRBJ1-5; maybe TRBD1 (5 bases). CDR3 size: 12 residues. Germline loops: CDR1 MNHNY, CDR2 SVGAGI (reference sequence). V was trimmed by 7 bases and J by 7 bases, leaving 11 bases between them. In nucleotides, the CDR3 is TGTGCCAGCACGAACAGGAACCAGCCCCAGCATTTT. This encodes CASTNRNQPQHF.

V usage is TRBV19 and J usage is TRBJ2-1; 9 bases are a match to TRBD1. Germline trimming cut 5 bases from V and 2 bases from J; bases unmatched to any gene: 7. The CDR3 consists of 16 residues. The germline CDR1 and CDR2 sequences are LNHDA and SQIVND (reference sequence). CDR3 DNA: TGTGCCAGTAGTCCCTCCACAGGGGGCGCCTACAATGAGCAGTTCTTC. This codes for CASSPSTGGAYNEQFF.

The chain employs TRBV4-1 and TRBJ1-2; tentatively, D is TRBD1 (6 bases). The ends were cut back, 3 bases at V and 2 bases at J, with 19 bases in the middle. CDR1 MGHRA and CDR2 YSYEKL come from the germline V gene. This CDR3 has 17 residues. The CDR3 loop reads CASSHGPIRGPNYGYTF. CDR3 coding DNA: TGCGCCAGCAGCCATGGTCCAATCAGGGGACCAAACTATGGCTACACCTTC.

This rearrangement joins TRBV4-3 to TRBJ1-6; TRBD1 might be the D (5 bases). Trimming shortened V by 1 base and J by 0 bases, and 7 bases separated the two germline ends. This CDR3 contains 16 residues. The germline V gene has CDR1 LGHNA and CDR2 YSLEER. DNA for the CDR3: TGCGCCAGCAGCCAAGGACAGAGCTCCTATAATTCACCCCTCCACTTT. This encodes CASSQGQSSYNSPLHF.

The CDR3 is CASSTARAGVDQPQHF. DNA for the CDR3: TGTGCCAGTAGTACCGCTCGGGCAGGGGTGGATCAGCCCCAGCATTTT. The chain joins TRBV19 to TRBJ1-5; weak D call: TRBD1 (6 bases). The ends were cut back, 4 bases at V and 5 bases at J, with 18 bases in the middle. Germline lookup yields CDR1 LNHDA and CDR2 SQIVND (reference sequence). CDR3 length: 16 residues.

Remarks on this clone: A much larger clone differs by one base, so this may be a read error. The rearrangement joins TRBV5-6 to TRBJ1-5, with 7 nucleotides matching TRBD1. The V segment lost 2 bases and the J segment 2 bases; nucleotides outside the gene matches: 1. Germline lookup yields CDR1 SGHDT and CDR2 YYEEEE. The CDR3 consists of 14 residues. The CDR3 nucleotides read TGTGCCAGCAGCTTAACAGGGGGCAATCAGCCCCAGCATTTT. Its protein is CASSLTGGNQPQHF.

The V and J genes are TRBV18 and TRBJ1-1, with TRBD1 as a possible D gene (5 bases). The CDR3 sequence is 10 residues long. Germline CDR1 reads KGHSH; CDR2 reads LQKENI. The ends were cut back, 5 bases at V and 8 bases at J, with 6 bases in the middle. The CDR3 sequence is CASSGGEAFF. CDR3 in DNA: TGTGCCAGCTCAGGGGGAGAAGCTTTCTTT.